This TCR beta chain originates from a study of blood T cell repertoires in COVID-19. Assay: immunoSEQ multiplex PCR; the TCRdb copy retains only in-frame clones and omits some. The table records around 300,000 clones, about nine tenths of them present only once. Germline CDR1 MDHEN, CDR2 SYDVKM. V lost 9 bases and J 12 bases, leaving 9 bases between the germline ends. The length of the CDR3 is 9 residues. The sequenced material came from peripheral blood. V and J are TRBV28 and TRBJ2-1; TRBD2 is a possible D gene (6 bases). This clonotype originated in a woman in her twenties or thirties with active or convalescent COVID-19. The CDR3 is CASRGWQFF. DNA of the CDR3: TGTGCCAGTCGGGGGTGGCAGTTCTTC.